This paragraph reports one TCR beta chain. The data stem from a study of blood T cell repertoires in COVID-19. Across the whole study: From the United States, Italy and Spain came samples of acute and convalescent COVID-19.

This CDR3 comprises 13 residues. The ends lost 10 bases at V and 9 bases at J; junction bases unmatched: 11. Assay used: immunoSEQ multiplex PCR; TCRdb lists only in-frame clones, some missing. Of 150,000 to 200,000 clones in the sample, 80% to 85% were seen once. This clonotype was sampled from a woman aged 25 to 39 with acute or convalescent COVID-19. The chain couples TRBV12-3 or TRBV12-4 to TRBJ1-3; 8 bases agree with TRBD1. The source material was peripheral blood. CDR3 residues: CATWTGLRSTIYF. The CDR3 DNA sequence: TGTGCCACCTGGACAGGGTTGAGAAGCACCATATATTTT.